The 27 T cell receptor beta chains below all came from one sample that was sequenced in a study of shared clonotypes between healthy human individuals (dated by TCRdb to the early 2020s). Library preparation was by the immunoSEQ multiplex PCR assay. TCRdb retrieved this table from immuneACCESS and kept in-frame rearrangements only. Not all clones are present; in checked studies, unresolved V genes account for under half, and no reason is known for the remainder. Within this sample are more than 2,000,000 clones, with approximately 93% of them counted one time only. The ten most abundant clones make up about 0.37% of the sample. Sample: naive CD4+ T cells from PBMCs. Per the publication, the cell subset or site label means: CD45RA+ positively selected. The receptors were gathered from a man younger than 30 in good health. Some clones in this sample may be carry-over from other donors' samples.

Details on this clone: This same CDR3 is encoded by further DNA sequences in the sample. This chain joins TRBV5-6 and TRBJ1-2; no firm D call. Germline CDR1 is SGHDT and CDR2 is YYEEEE. Trimming removed 1 base at V and 3 bases at J, with 4 bases between. The CDR3 loop spans 12 amino acids. CDR3: CASSLRDYGYTF. CDR3 in DNA: TGTGCCAGCAGCTTGAGGGACTATGGCTACACCTTC.

This clone is a singleton in its sample. This chain connects TRBV7-6 to TRBJ2-3; 9 bases map to TRBD2. V was pared by 3 bases and J by 3 bases, with 13 bases of the junction left unmatched. The CDR3 is made up of 18 amino acids. The germline V gene has CDR1 SGHVS and CDR2 FNYEAQ. The CDR3 nucleotides read TGTGCCAGCAGCTTGAGTAGCGGGGGATCACTCTTGACAGATACGCAGTATTTT. Translation gives CASSLSSGGSLLTDTQYF.

The chain combines TRBV5-1 with TRBJ1-1; 7 bases align to TRBD1. CDR3 length equals 15 residues. Germline CDR1 and CDR2: SGHRS and YFSETQ. V dropped 4 bases and J dropped 2; count of bases not matched to a gene: 8. CDR3 residues: CASSTTGEANTEAFF. In DNA, the CDR3 is TGCGCCAGCAGCACCACAGGGGAGGCAAACACTGAAGCTTTCTTT. Full variable domain (missing parts from reference TRBV5-1 and TRBJ1-1): KAGVTQTPRYLIKTRGQQVTLSCSPISGHRSVSWYQQTPGQGLQFLFEYFSETQRNKGNFPGRFSGRQFSNSRSEMNVSTLELGDSALYLCASSTTGEANTEAFFGQGTRLTVV.

This chain joins TRBV6-4 and TRBJ2-1; D remains unclear. The CDR3 is made up of 16 amino acids. The germline V and J ends were trimmed by 4 bases and 0 bases, with 13 bases remaining between them. Germline loops: CDR1 MRHNA, CDR2 SNTAGT. The CDR3 loop reads CASSVTGGGSYNEQFF. CDR3 DNA: TGTGCCAGCAGTGTGACTGGCGGCGGCTCCTACAATGAGCAGTTCTTC.

The V and J genes are TRBV6-9 and TRBJ1-2; the match to TRBD1 covers 9 bases. This CDR3 contains 18 residues. Losses at the gene ends were 0 bases for V and 4 bases for J; bases not matched to a gene: 12. The germline V gene has CDR1 MNHGY and CDR2 SVAAGI. The CDR3 bases are TGTGCCAGCAGTTATTCTGGGGACAGGGCCCCTAATCTCTATGGCTACACCTTC. Its translation: CASSYSGDRAPNLYGYTF.

This chain uses TRBV2 with TRBJ2-2, with 10 bases that match TRBD2. V was pared by 7 bases and J by 0 bases, with 8 bases of the junction left unmatched. The CDR3 consists of 17 residues. Looked up from germline, CDR1 is SNHLY and CDR2 is FYNNEI. The CDR3 loop is CASKVSSGSSNTGELFF. CDR3 bases: TGTGCCAGCAAGGTGTCTAGCGGGAGTTCGAACACCGGGGAGCTGTTTTTT.

The chain joins TRBV18 to TRBJ1-2; D call uncertain. Germline lookup yields CDR1 KGHSH and CDR2 LQKENI. Trimming left V 2 bases short and J 0 bases short, with 10 bases between. This CDR3 comprises 15 residues. In DNA form, the CDR3 reads TGTGCCAGCTCACCAGCGGCTGGGACTAACTATGGCTACACCTTC. This encodes CASSPAAGTNYGYTF.

J is TRBJ2-5 and V is TRBV4-1; the D is unclear. CDR1 MGHRA and CDR2 YSYEKL come from the germline V gene. The CDR3 length is 19 residues. The V gene lost 2 bases and the J gene lost 5 bases, with 27 bases spanning the gap. CDR3 sequence: CASSQLPSPAPPKMETQYF. In DNA, the CDR3 is TGCGCCAGCAGCCAATTACCGTCTCCGGCACCACCCAAAATGGAGACCCAGTACTTC.

The rearrangement joins TRBV28 to TRBJ2-7; tentative D call: TRBD1 (5 bases). The V end lost 3 bases, the J end lost 3 bases, and 12 bases lay between the germline ends. This CDR3 is built from 14 residues. Germline lookup yields CDR1 MDHEN and CDR2 SYDVKM. CDR3 in DNA: TGTGCCAGCAGTTTTCCCCAGGGCCACTACGAGCAGTACTTC. The encoded protein is CASSFPQGHYEQYF.

The V call is TRBV25-1, the J call TRBJ2-2; D uncertain. Trimming removed 4 bases from V and 3 bases from J, with 9 bases in between. This CDR3 region has 14 residues. From germline, CDR1 is MGHDK and CDR2 SYGVNS. The CDR3 coding sequence is TGTGCCAGCAGTGGCCGCCTCCACACCGGGGAGCTGTTTTTT. It yields the protein CASSGRLHTGELFF.

This chain connects TRBV29-1 to TRBJ1-2; D call uncertain. The CDR3 contains 13 residues. CDR1 and CDR2 from the germline V gene are SQVTM and ANQGSEA. The V end was cut by 4 bases, the J end by 3 bases, with 12 bases between. CDR3 sequence reads: CSVGRGLDYGYTF. CDR3 sequence (DNA): TGCAGCGTTGGTAGAGGGCTAGACTATGGCTACACCTTC.

The chain joins TRBV6-5 to TRBJ2-7; 12 positions match TRBD2. From germline, CDR1 is MNHEY and CDR2 SVGAGI. Trimming removed 6 bases from V and 2 bases from J; junction bases left unmatched: 2. This CDR3 region has 14 residues. The CDR3 spells CASRGTSGPYEQYF. CDR3 sequence (DNA): TGTGCCAGCAGGGGGACTAGCGGGCCCTACGAGCAGTACTTC.

This clone showed up just a few times. This chain links TRBV29-1 with TRBJ1-1, with D possibly matching TRBD1 (5 bases). The V end was cut by 7 bases, the J end by 0 bases, with 12 bases between. This CDR3 has 13 amino acids. CDR1 SQVTM and CDR2 ANQGSEA come from the germline V gene. The CDR3 protein is CSGSGRMNTEAFF. Written as DNA, the CDR3 is TGCAGCGGATCAGGGCGCATGAACACTGAAGCTTTCTTT. Variable domain in full (rest from reference TRBV29-1 and TRBJ1-1): SAVISQKPSRDICQRGTSLTIQCQVDSQVTMMFWYRQQPGQSLTLIATANQGSEATYESGFVIDKFPISRPNLTFSTLTVSNMSPEDSSIYLCSGSGRMNTEAFFGQGTRLTVV.

CDR3 sequence: CASSPPGLDYEQYF. The CDR3 nucleotides are TGCGCCAGCAGCCCGCCGGGACTAGACTACGAGCAGTACTTC. The J gene is TRBJ2-7, the V gene TRBV5-1; 8 bases match TRBD2. Germline trimming cut 4 bases from V and 3 bases from J; bases unmatched to any gene: 6. This CDR3 is built from 14 residues. Looked up from germline, CDR1 is SGHRS and CDR2 is YFSETQ.

As to this clone: Distinct nucleotide sequences in the sample also encode this CDR3. This chain links TRBV7-3 with TRBJ2-6; unclear D gene. The germline V gene has CDR1 SGHTA and CDR2 FQGTGA. The V gene lost 2 bases and the J gene lost 2 bases, with 4 bases spanning the gap. This CDR3 comprises 14 residues. In DNA, the CDR3 is TGTGCCAGCAGCTTATCCGCTGGGGCCAACGTCCTGACTTTC. Its translation: CASSLSAGANVLTF.

This sequence joins TRBV2 and TRBJ1-1; D is ambiguous. The germline V and J ends were trimmed by 6 bases and 5 bases, with 13 bases remaining between them. CDR1 and CDR2 from the germline V gene are SNHLY and FYNNEI. This CDR3 is 13 amino acids long. In nucleotides, the CDR3 is TGTGCCAGCAGGGTCAGTGAGGGAACTGAAGCTTTCTTT. Its protein product is CASRVSEGTEAFF.

The CDR3 protein is CASSLLGPGAGGELFF. In nucleotides, the CDR3 is TGTGCCAGCAGCTTACTGGGACCGGGGGCTGGCGGGGAGCTGTTTTTT. The chain couples TRBV7-7 to TRBJ2-2, with D perhaps matching TRBD1 or TRBD2 (6 bases each). This CDR3 comprises 16 residues. The germline CDR1 and CDR2 sequences are SSHAT and FNYEAQ (reference sequence). The V end lost 2 bases, the J end lost 7 bases, and 17 bases lay between the germline ends.

V and J are TRBV18 and TRBJ1-4, with 7 nucleotides matching TRBD1. There are 14 residues in the CDR3. The J segment lost 7 bases and the V segment lost 5 bases, leaving 7 bases of the junction unmatched. The germline CDR1 and CDR2 sequences are KGHSH and LQKENI. The CDR3 loop is CASSSNRGGEKLFF. The CDR3 nucleotides read TGTGCCAGCTCATCAAACAGGGGAGGTGAAAAACTGTTTTTT. Together with reference TRBV18 and TRBJ1-4, the CDR3 gives the full variable domain: NAGVMQNPRHLVRRRGQEARLRCSPMKGHSHVYWYRQLPEEGLKFMVYLQKENIIDESGMPKERFSAEFPKEGPSILRIQQVVRGDSAAYFCASSSNRGGEKLFFGSGTQLSVL.

The chain combines TRBV4-1 with TRBJ2-2, with D possibly being TRBD2 (6 bases). The germline gives CDR1 MGHRA, CDR2 YSYEKL. This CDR3 is 16 amino acids long. V shed 3 bases and J shed 1 base, with 12 bases lying between them. The DNA for the CDR3 is TGCGCCAGCAGCCAGCGGGGACTCATGAACACCGGGGAGCTGTTTTTT. Translating it yields CASSQRGLMNTGELFF.

This chain uses TRBV4-1 with TRBJ2-4; TRBD2 matches at 13 bases. The CDR3 loop spans 15 amino acids. V shed 2 bases, J shed 5 bases, and the junction held 0 bases outside the gene matches. Germline CDR1 and CDR2: MGHRA and YSYEKL. The CDR3, as DNA: TGCGCCAGCAGCCAAACTAGCGGGAGGGAAAACATTCAGTACTTC. It codes for CASSQTSGRENIQYF.

The chain links TRBV28 to TRBJ2-4; 7 bases fit TRBD1. V shed 5 bases and J 4 bases; nucleotides not matched to a gene: 8. Germline-derived CDR1 and CDR2 are MDHEN and SYDVKM. The CDR3 contains 15 residues. CDR3 coding DNA: TGTGCCAGCAGTACCTCCGGGACAGCTAAAAACATTCAGTACTTC. Protein sequence: CASSTSGTAKNIQYF.

The rearrangement links TRBV25-1 to TRBJ1-1, with TRBD1 as a possible D gene (5 bases). The CDR3 spans 16 residues. Per germline, CDR1 MGHDK and CDR2 SYGVNS. The V end lost 2 bases, the J end lost 6 bases, and 19 bases lay between the germline ends. The DNA for the CDR3 is TGTGCCAGCAGTGAAAGGACGGGGCAAACGGCTGCTGAAGCTTTCTTT. Amino acid sequence: CASSERTGQTAAEAFF.

This chain links TRBV10-2 with TRBJ1-1; D is unresolved. The germline V gene has CDR1 WSHSY and CDR2 SAAADI. The CDR3 has 16 residues. Trimming took 4 bases from V and 5 from J, leaving 20 bases between them. This CDR3 is CASSGDTDGFGTEAFF. In DNA, the CDR3 is TGCGCCAGCAGTGGAGACACGGACGGTTTTGGGACTGAAGCTTTCTTT.

The sample holds one count of this clone. The rearrangement links TRBV10-1 to TRBJ2-5; TRBD1 is a possible D gene (6 bases). CDR1 and CDR2 from the germline V gene are WNHNN and SYGVQD (reference sequence). There are 15 residues in the CDR3. Between the trimmed V and J ends, which lost 7 bases and 2 bases, there was a span of 17 bases. The CDR3 coding sequence is TGCGCCAGCACTCACAAAACCGACAGGCAAGAGACCCAGTACTTC. Its protein product is CASTHKTDRQETQYF.

The chain combines TRBV6-5 with TRBJ2-1, with TRBD1 matching over 9 bases. The germline gives CDR1 MNHEY, CDR2 SVGAGI. This CDR3 is built from 15 residues. With V trimmed by 5 bases and J by 5 bases, 7 bases remained unmatched. CDR3 loop: CASSRRDRANNEQFF. CDR3 nucleotides: TGTGCCAGCAGTCGCCGGGACAGGGCTAACAATGAGCAGTTCTTC.

This clone appeared a few times. J is TRBJ2-5 and V is TRBV5-1; 8 positions match TRBD1. CDR1 and CDR2 (germline): SGHRS, YFSETQ. CDR3 length: 14 residues. With V trimmed by 6 bases and J by 0 bases, 4 bases remained unmatched. CDR3 residues: CASTSGGYQETQYF. DNA for the CDR3: TGCGCCAGCACCTCAGGGGGCTACCAAGAGACCCAGTACTTC.

The chain carries TRBV14 and TRBJ1-2; D remains unclear. CDR3 size: 9 residues. V was shortened by 4 bases and J by 8 bases, with 2 bases between the two germline ends. The germline V gene encodes CDR1 SGHDN and CDR2 FVKESK. Written as DNA, the CDR3 is TGTGCCAGCAGCCCGGGCTACACCTTC. Amino acids: CASSPGYTF.